This T cell receptor beta chain derives from a study of vaccination effects on CD4 cells after COVID-19. Study results and caveats: Researchers reported few convalescent patients and no early post-infection timepoints in the study.

A note on this clone: Its antigen remains unidentified.

Germline loops: CDR1 MNHNY, CDR2 SVGAGI (reference sequence). The CDR3 sequence is 15 residues long. J was trimmed by 3 bases and V by 2 bases; bases with no gene match: 7. The repertoire was sequenced with immunoSEQ multiplex PCR; TCRdb's copy has only in-frame clones and lacks some. The sample consists of 30,000 or so clones, approximately 70% of them appearing once. Antigen-specific CD4+ T cells were expanded (with viral peptide pools) by the ViraFEST assay ahead of sequencing. Subsequent to a culture period of 10 to 11 days, CD4+ T cells were isolated. The person was diagnosed with PCR-confirmed SARS-CoV-2 infection between March and December 2020.

This clonotype originated in a human donor who had a prior SARS-CoV-2 infection. Sequencing was performed on CD4+ T cells from PBMCs cultured with a peptide pool, taken before COVID-19 vaccination. The chain employs TRBV6-6 and TRBJ2-7, with 7 nucleotides matching TRBD2. The CDR3, as DNA: TGTGCCAGCAGTTACCCGAGGCTAGCGGACTACGAGCAGTACTTC. Protein product: CASSYPRLADYEQYF.